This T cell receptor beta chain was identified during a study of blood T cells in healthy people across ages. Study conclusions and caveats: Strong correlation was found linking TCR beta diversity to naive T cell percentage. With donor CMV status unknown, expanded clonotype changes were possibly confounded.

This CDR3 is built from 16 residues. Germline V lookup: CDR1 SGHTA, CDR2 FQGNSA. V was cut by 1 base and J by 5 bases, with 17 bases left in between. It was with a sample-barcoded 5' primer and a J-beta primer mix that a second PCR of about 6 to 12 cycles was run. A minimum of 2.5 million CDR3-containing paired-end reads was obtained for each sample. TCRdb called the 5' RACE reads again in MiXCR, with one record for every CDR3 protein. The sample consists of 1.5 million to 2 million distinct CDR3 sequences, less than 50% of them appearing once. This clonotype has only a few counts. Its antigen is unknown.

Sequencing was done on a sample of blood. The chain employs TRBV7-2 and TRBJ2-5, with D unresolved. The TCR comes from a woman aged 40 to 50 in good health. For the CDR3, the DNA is TGTGCCAGCAGCTTAGTAGCTGGGCGCGGTGGGGAGACCCAGTACTTC. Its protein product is CASSLVAGRGGETQYF.